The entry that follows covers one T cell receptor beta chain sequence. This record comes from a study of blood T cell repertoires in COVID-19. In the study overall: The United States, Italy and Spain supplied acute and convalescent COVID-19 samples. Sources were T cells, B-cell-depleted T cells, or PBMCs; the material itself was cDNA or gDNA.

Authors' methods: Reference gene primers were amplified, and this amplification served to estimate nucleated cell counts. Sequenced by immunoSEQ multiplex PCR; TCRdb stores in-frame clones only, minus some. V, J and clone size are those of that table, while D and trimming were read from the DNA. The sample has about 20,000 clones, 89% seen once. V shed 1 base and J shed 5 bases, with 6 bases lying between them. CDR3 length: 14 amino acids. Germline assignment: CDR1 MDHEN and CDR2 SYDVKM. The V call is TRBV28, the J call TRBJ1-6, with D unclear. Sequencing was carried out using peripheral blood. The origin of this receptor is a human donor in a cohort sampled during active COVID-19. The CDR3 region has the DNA TGTGCCAGCAGTTTATCGGGGAATAATTCACCCCTCCACTTT. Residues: CASSLSGNNSPLHF.